This note documents a single TCR beta chain sequence. CDR1 and CDR2 from the germline V gene are MNHEY and SMNVEV (reference sequence). V was clipped by 3 bases and J by 2 bases, with 17 bases between them. This CDR3 region has 17 residues. Libraries were prepared by immunoSEQ multiplex PCR; TCRdb keeps only in-frame clonotypes and omits some of them. This table holds 45,000 to 60,000 clones, roughly nine tenths found once. The data were obtained in a study of T cell changes during pregnancy in multiple sclerosis. Sample: CD8+ T cells from peripheral blood mononuclear cells, taken before pregnancy. The chain combines TRBV27 with TRBJ2-1; D is unclear. This sequence was found in a female donor with multiple sclerosis, enrolled in a pregnancy study. The CDR3 nucleotides read TGTGCCAGCAGTTTCCTCGATGACAAGACGACCTACAATGAGCAGTTCTTC. Encoded protein: CASSFLDDKTTYNEQFF.